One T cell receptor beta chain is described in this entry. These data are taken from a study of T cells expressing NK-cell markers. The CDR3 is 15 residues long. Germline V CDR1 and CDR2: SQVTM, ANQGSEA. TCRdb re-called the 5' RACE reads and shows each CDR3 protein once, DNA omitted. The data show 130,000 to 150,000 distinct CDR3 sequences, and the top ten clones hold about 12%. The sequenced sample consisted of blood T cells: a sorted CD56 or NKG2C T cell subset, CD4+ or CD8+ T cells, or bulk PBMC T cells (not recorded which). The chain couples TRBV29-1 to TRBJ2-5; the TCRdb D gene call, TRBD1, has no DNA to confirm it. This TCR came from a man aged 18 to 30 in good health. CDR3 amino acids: CSVEEGQGLWETQYF.